This is a list of T cell receptor beta chains from one sample in a study of blood T cell repertoires in COVID-19. TCRdb keeps only in-frame clones here, not all; method: immunoSEQ multiplex PCR. Among fewer than 300,000 clones listed, roughly 85% were seen once. The sample consisted of peripheral blood. Every receptor here comes from a woman in her 70s with active or convalescent COVID-19. The CDR3 runs from the conserved cysteine through the conserved F or W. The D gene is left open where the match is weak. Clone size appears in some rows only: once, few, many, or a class for an expanded clone.

size	D	V	J	DNA	CDR3
-	-	TRBV7-8	TRBJ2-7	TGTGCCAGCAGCTTAATTGGGGCAGTCGGCGAGCAGTACTTC	CASSLIGAVGEQYF
-	-	TRBV10-3	TRBJ1-1	TGTGCCATCAGTGACCCTCCCGGGAGGGGGAACACTGAAGCTTTCTTT	CAISDPPGRGNTEAFF
-	-	TRBV11-2	TRBJ1-5	TGTGCCAGCAGCTTAGAACAAAGCAATCAGCCCCAGCATTTT	CASSLEQSNQPQHF
-	TRBD2	TRBV7-3	TRBJ2-7	TGTGCCAGCAGACTAAGTGTAGCGGGGGGCCAAACTTCCTACGAGCAGTACTTC	CASRLSVAGGQTSYEQYF
-	-	TRBV4-3	TRBJ2-7	TGCGCCAGCAGCCACGCCCCCGGACCGGGAAGCTCCTACGAGCAGTACTTC	CASSHAPGPGSSYEQYF
-	-	TRBV19	TRBJ1-6	TGTGCCAGTAGTATGGTTGCAGACAGTCAATCACCCCTCCACTTT	CASSMVADSQSPLHF
-	TRBD1	TRBV7-8	TRBJ2-2	TGTGCCAGCAGCTTAGCACCGGGACAGGGGGCGACCGGGGAGCTGTTTTTT	CASSLAPGQGATGELFF
few	TRBD2	TRBV7-9	TRBJ2-7	TGTGCCAGCAGCTCTAAGACTAGCGTATCCTACGAGCAGTACTTC	CASSSKTSVSYEQYF
-	TRBD2	TRBV7-3	TRBJ2-2	TGTGCCAGCAGCTTAGGGCTATTAGCGGGCCTTACCGGGGAGCTGTTTTTT	CASSLGLLAGLTGELFF
few	TRBD1	TRBV23-1	TRBJ2-7	TGCGCCAGCAGTCAATCTCTCAAGCGGACAGGGAGAGTGAGCGAGCAGTACTTC	CASSQSLKRTGRVSEQYF
-	-	TRBV3-1/TRBV3-2	TRBJ1-2	TGTGCCAGCAGCCAAGGCGACAGACCTAGGGGCTACACCTTC	CASSQGDRPRGYTF
-	TRBD2	TRBV5-1	TRBJ2-1	TGCGCCAGCAGCTCACTAGCGGGAGGGCCAAATGAGCAGTTCTTC	CASSSLAGGPNEQFF
-	TRBD1	TRBV18	TRBJ2-7	TGTGCCAGCTCACCGGACAGGGGAGTGCAGTACTTC	CASSPDRGVQYF
-	TRBD2	TRBV5-1	TRBJ2-5	TGCGCCAGCAGCTGGGGACTAGCGGGGGAAGAGACCCAGTACTTC	CASSWGLAGEETQYF
-	TRBD1	TRBV29-1	TRBJ1-1	TGCAGCTCGTGGACAGGGGAGAAAGCTTTCTTT	CSSWTGEKAFF
-	-	TRBV14	TRBJ1-1	TGTGCCAGCAGCCAAGATCCACTGATGAACACTGAAGCTTTCTTT	CASSQDPLMNTEAFF
once	TRBD2	TRBV6-1	TRBJ2-7	TGTGCCAGCAGTGAGCGGGGGGGAGGGGGGATTTTCTACGAGCAGTACTTC	CASSERGGGGIFYEQYF
-	-	TRBV27	TRBJ2-4	TGTGCCAGCAGCTATCGAGCTGCCAAAAACATTCAGTACTTC	CASSYRAAKNIQYF
-	TRBD1	TRBV19	TRBJ1-5	TGTGCCAGTAGTATAGGAGGGGGCGGCCAGCCCCAGCATTTT	CASSIGGGGQPQHF
-	TRBD1	TRBV5-8	TRBJ2-5	TGTGCCAGCAGCTCGTTGACAGGGACGGAGACCCAGTACTTC	CASSSLTGTETQYF
once	-	TRBV19	TRBJ1-4	TGTGCCAGCATGGGTATGGGGGCGACTAATGAAAAACTGTTTTTT	CASMGMGATNEKLFF
-	-	TRBV4-1	TRBJ2-5	TGCGCCAGCAGCCAAGACCCTGAGACTGAGACCCAGTACTTC	CASSQDPETETQYF
-	-	TRBV4-2	TRBJ2-5	TGTGCCAGCAGCCAAGACTTCTACGAGACCCAGTACTTC	CASSQDFYETQYF
-	-	TRBV11-2	TRBJ1-6	TGTGCCAGCAGCTTAGAGGGCGATTCACCCCTCCACTTT	CASSLEGDSPLHF
-	-	TRBV29-1	TRBJ2-3	TGCAGCGTTGAGATACTAGCTCTAACAGATACGCAGTATTTT	CSVEILALTDTQYF
-	TRBD1	TRBV3-1/TRBV3-2	TRBJ2-7	TGTGCCAGCAGCCTCCTGACAGGGGGGGGATGGGAGCAGTACTTC	CASSLLTGGGWEQYF
-	-	TRBV7-9	TRBJ1-1	TGTGCCAGCAGGGGACAATCGAACACTGAAGCTTTCTTT	CASRGQSNTEAFF
-	TRBD2	TRBV7-9	TRBJ2-1	TGTGCCAGCAATTCAGCGGGAGGGATTTACAATGAGCAGTTCTTC	CASNSAGGIYNEQFF
-	-	TRBV12-3/TRBV12-4	TRBJ2-5	TGTGCCAGCAGCCCTTTTGAGACCCAGTACTTC	CASSPFETQYF
once	TRBD2	TRBV2	TRBJ2-6	TGTGCCAGCCACCCCGGTAGCGGGCACCGGGGGGGGGCCAACGTCCTGACTTTC	CASHPGSGHRGGANVLTF
-	TRBD1	TRBV19	TRBJ2-3	TGTGCCAGTTCCTTACAGGGGGGCACAGATACGCAGTATTTT	CASSLQGGTDTQYF
-	TRBD1	TRBV7-9	TRBJ1-2	TGTGCCAGCAGCTCAGGGGGAGTACGGGGGACTAGTGGCTACACCTTC	CASSSGGVRGTSGYTF
-	TRBD1	TRBV2	TRBJ2-7	TGTGCCAGCAGTGAGGACAGGATCTCCTACGAGCAGTACTTC	CASSEDRISYEQYF
once	-	TRBV11-2	TRBJ1-3	TGTGCCAGCAGTCAAGCCCCTGGGAGGGATAACACCATATATTTT	CASSQAPGRDNTIYF
-	-	TRBV2	TRBJ2-4	TGTGCCAGCAGTGACCGGTTGCTAGCCAAAAACATTCAGTACTTC	CASSDRLLAKNIQYF
-	-	TRBV28	TRBJ1-5	TGTGCCAGCAAGGAGGGGACGGATCAGCCCCAGCATTTT	CASKEGTDQPQHF
-	-	TRBV7-2	TRBJ1-3	TGTGCCAGCAGCACATATTTCTCTGGAAACACCATATATTTT	CASSTYFSGNTIYF
once	TRBD1	TRBV7-9	TRBJ1-4	TGTGCCAGCAGCCCCGGACAGGGCGAAAAACTGTTTTTT	CASSPGQGEKLFF
-	TRBD1	TRBV29-1	TRBJ2-5	TGCAGCGCGATCGAGGGGGCTGGTGGAGAGACCCAGTACTTC	CSAIEGAGGETQYF
-	TRBD2	TRBV18	TRBJ2-7	TGTGCCAGCTCACCCCCGGGACTAGCGGCCTACGAGCAGTACTTC	CASSPPGLAAYEQYF
-	TRBD1	TRBV25-1	TRBJ1-1	TGTGCCACCTCGAAACAGGGGTCCCCTGAAGCTTTCTTT	CATSKQGSPEAFF
-	TRBD2	TRBV5-8	TRBJ2-7	TGTGCCAGCAGCTACCGAAGACTAGCGGGAGGAGCCGAGCAGTACTTC	CASSYRRLAGGAEQYF
-	TRBD2	TRBV3-1/TRBV3-2	TRBJ2-3	TGTGCCAGCAGCCCTAGCGGGGGCACAGATACGCAGTATTTT	CASSPSGGTDTQYF
-	-	TRBV12-3/TRBV12-4	TRBJ1-4	TGTGCCAGCAGTAGACAAATGGGAGGAAAACTGTTTTTT	CASSRQMGGKLFF
few	TRBD2	TRBV18	TRBJ2-1	TGTGCCAGCTCACCAGGCCCTCCTAGCGGGGGGGCCAATGAGCAGTTCTTC	CASSPGPPSGGANEQFF
-	-	TRBV6-5	TRBJ1-2	TGTGCCAGCAGGCTGACGGGGGGGTATGGCTACACCTTC	CASRLTGGYGYTF
-	-	TRBV6-5	TRBJ1-2	TGTGCCAGCAGTTACCCGGGCAGGACAGCGGGAGGCTACACCTTC	CASSYPGRTAGGYTF